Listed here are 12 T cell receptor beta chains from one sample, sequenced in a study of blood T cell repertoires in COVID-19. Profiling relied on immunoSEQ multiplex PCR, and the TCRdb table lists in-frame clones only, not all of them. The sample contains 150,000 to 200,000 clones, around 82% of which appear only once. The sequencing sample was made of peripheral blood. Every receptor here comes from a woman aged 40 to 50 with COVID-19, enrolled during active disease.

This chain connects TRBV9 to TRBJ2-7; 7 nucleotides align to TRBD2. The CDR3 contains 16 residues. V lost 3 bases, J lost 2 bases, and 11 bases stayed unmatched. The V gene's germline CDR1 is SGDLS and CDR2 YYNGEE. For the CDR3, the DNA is TGTGCCAGCAGCGAGGCCCTCGGCGGGAGAACCTACGAGCAGTACTTC. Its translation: CASSEALGGRTYEQYF. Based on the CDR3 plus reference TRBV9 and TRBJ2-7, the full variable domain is DSGVTQTPKHLITATGQRVTLRCSPRSGDLSVYWYQQSLDQGLQFLIQYYNGEERAKGNILERFSAQQFPDLHSELNLSSLELGDSALYFCASSEALGGRTYEQYFGPGTRLTVT.

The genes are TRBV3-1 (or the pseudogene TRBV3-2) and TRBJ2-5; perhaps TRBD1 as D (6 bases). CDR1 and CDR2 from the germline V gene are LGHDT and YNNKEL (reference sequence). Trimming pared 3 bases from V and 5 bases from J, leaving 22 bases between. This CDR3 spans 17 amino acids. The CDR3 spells CASSHLAMGASSETQYF. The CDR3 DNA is TGTGCCAGCAGCCATCTGGCAATGGGGGCAAGCTCGGAGACCCAGTACTTC.

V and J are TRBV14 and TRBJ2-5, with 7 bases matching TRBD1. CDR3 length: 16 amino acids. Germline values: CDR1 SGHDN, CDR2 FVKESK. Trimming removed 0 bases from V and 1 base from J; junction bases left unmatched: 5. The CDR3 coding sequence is TGTGCCAGCAGCCAAGATAGGGGGCGCTTCCAAGAGACCCAGTACTTC. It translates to CASSQDRGRFQETQYF.

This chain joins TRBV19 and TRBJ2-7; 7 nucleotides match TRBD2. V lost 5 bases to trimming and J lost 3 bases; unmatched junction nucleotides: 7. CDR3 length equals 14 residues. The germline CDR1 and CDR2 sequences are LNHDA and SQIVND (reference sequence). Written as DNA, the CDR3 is TGTGCCAGTAGTGTGGCTAGCGGTAGCTACGAGCAGTACTTC. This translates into CASSVASGSYEQYF.

The CDR3: CASSQDAGPSTGELFF. CDR3 DNA: TGTGCCAGCAGCCAAGACGCGGGTCCTTCAACCGGGGAGCTGTTTTTT. The V call is TRBV14, the J call TRBJ2-2; D is possibly TRBD2 (5 bases). V was trimmed by 0 bases and J by 5 bases, leaving 13 bases between them. This CDR3 is built from 16 residues. The germline V gene encodes CDR1 SGHDN and CDR2 FVKESK.

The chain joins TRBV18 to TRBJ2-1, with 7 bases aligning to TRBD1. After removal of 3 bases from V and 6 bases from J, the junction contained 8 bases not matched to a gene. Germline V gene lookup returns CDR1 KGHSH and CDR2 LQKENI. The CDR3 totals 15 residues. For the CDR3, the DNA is TGTGCCAGCTCACCCATACCACAGGGGTCCAATGAGCAGTTCTTC. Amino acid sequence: CASSPIPQGSNEQFF.

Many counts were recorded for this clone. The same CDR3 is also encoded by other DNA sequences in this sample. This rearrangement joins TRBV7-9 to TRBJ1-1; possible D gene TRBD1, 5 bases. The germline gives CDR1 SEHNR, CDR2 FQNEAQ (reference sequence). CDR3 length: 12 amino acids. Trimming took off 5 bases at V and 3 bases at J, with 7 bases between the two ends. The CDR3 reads CASSQGYTEAFF. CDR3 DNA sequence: TGTGCCAGCAGCCAGGGATACACTGAAGCTTTCTTT.

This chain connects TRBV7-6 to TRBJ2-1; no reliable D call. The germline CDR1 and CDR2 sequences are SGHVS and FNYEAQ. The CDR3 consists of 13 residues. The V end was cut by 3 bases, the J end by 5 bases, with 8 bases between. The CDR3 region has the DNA TGTGCCAGCAGCTTTAGCTGGAACAATGAGCAGTTCTTC. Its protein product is CASSFSWNNEQFF. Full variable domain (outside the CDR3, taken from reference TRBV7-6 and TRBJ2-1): GAGVSQSPRYKVTKRGQDVALRCDPISGHVSLYWYRQALGQGPEFLTYFNYEAQQDKSGLPNDRFSAERPEGSISTLTIQRTEQRDSAMYRCASSFSWNNEQFFGPGTRLTVL.

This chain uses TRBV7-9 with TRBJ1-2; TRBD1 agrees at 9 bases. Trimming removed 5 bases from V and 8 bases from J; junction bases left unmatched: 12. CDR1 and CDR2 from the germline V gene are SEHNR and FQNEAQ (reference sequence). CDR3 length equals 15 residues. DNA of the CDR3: TGTGCCAGCAGCCCAAACTCGGGACAGGGCCGCGGCTACACCTTC. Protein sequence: CASSPNSGQGRGYTF.

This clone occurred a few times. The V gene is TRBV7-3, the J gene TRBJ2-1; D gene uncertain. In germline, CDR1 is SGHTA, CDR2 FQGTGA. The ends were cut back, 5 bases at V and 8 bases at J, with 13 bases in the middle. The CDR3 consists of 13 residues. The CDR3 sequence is CASSPYLGYEQFF. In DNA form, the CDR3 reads TGTGCCAGCAGCCCATACCTGGGCTATGAGCAGTTCTTC. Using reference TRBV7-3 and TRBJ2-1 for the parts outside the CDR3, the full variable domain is GAGVSQTPSNKVTEKGKYVELRCDPISGHTALYWYRQSLGQGPEFLIYFQGTGAADDSGLPNDRFFAVRPEGSVSTLKIQRTERGDSAVYLCASSPYLGYEQFFGPGTRLTVL.

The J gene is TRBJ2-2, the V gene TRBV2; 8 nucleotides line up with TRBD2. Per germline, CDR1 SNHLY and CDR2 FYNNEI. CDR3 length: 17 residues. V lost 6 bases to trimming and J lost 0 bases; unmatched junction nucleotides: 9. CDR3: CASRPGAGVANTGELFF. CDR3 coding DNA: TGTGCCAGCAGACCTGGAGCGGGGGTAGCGAACACCGGGGAGCTGTTTTTT.

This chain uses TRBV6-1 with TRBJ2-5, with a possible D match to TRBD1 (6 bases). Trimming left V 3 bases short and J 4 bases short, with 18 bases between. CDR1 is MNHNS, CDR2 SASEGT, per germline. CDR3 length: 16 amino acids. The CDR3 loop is CASSDGLWQGRETQYF. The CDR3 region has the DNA TGTGCCAGCAGTGATGGGCTCTGGCAGGGGAGAGAGACCCAGTACTTC.